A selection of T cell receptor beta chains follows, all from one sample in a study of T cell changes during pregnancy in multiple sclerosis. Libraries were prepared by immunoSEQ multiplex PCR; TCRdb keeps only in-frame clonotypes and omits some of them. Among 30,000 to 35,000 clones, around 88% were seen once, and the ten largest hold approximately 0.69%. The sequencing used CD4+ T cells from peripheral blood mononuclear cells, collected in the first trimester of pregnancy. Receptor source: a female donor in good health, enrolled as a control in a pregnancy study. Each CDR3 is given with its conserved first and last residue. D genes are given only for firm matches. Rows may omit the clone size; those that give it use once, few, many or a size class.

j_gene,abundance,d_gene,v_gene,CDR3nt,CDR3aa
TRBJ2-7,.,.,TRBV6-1,TGTGCCAGCAGCCGGGAGTCCTACGAGCAGTACTTC,CASSRESYEQYF
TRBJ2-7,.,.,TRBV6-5,TGTGCCAGCAGTTTACGAGGCAAGACCTCCTACGAGCAGTACTTC,CASSLRGKTSYEQYF
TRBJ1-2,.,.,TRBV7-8,TGTGCCAGCAGCCTTGGCAGGGTCGACTATGGCTACACCTTC,CASSLGRVDYGYTF
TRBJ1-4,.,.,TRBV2,TGTGCCAGCAGGGGCCCGAATGAAAAACTGTTTTTT,CASRGPNEKLFF
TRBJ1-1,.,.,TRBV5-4,TGTGCCAGCCAGACATTGGGGAACACTGAAGCTTTCTTT,CASQTLGNTEAFF
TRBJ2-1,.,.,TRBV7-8,TGTGCCAGCAGCTTACCTAGAAACGATGAGCAGTTCTTC,CASSLPRNDEQFF
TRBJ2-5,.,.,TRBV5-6,TGTGCCAGCAGCGACCGAGGGGGAAGGGAGACCCAGTACTTC,CASSDRGGRETQYF
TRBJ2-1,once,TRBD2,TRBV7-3,TGTGCCAGCAGCTTTAGCGGGGGGGCGAACAATGAGCAGTTCTTC,CASSFSGGANNEQFF
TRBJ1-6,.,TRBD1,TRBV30,TGTGCCTGCCGGACAGGGGGCGTTTCACCCCTCCACTTT,CACRTGGVSPLHF
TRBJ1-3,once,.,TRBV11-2,TGTGCCAGCAGACACCGGGACACGTATTCTGGAAACACCATATATTTT,CASRHRDTYSGNTIYF
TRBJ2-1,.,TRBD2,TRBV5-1,TGCGCCAGCAGCACCGGCATAGCGGGGGGCGATGAGCAGTTCTTC,CASSTGIAGGDEQFF
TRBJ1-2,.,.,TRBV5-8,TGTGCCAGCAGCTTGGTGGAGCCGAACTTCAACTATGGCTACACCTTC,CASSLVEPNFNYGYTF
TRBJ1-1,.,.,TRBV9,TGTGCCAGCAGCGCCCTAACAGGGAACACTGAAGCTTTCTTT,CASSALTGNTEAFF
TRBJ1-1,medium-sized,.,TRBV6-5,TGTGCCACGGAAGGGGTGACTGAAGCTTTCTTT,CATEGVTEAFF
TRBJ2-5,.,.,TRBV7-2,TGTGCCAGCGCGCCGGTCCAAGAGACCCAGTACTTC,CASAPVQETQYF
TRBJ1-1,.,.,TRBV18,TGTGCCAGCTCACCGCCGGGACAAGCGAACACTGAAGCTTTCTTT,CASSPPGQANTEAFF
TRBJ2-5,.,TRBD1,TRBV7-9,TGTGCCAGCAGCCCACTGGGACAGGAAGAGACCCAGTACTTC,CASSPLGQEETQYF
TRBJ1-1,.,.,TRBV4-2,TGTGCCAGCAGCCTTTCCCGGGACACTCGGAAAACTGAAGCTTTCTTT,CASSLSRDTRKTEAFF
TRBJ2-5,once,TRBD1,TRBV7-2,TGTGCCAGCAGCTTAGATAAGTCTTTAGGGGGCGCGGAGACCCAGTACTTC,CASSLDKSLGGAETQYF
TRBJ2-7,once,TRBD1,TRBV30,TGTGCCTGGGGGGGACAGGGGGGGTACGAGCAGTACTTC,CAWGGQGGYEQYF
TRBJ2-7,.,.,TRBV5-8,TGTGCCAGCAGCCCACGGTTGGACGAGCAGTACTTC,CASSPRLDEQYF
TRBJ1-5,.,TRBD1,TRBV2,TGTGCCAGCAGGACGACCGGGACAGGGGGACGTCAGCCCCAGCATTTT,CASRTTGTGGRQPQHF
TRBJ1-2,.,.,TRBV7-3,TGTGCCATCGAACAGGGTGACTATGGCTACACCTTC,CAIEQGDYGYTF
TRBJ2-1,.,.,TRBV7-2,TGTGCCAGCAGCTTACAGGTTTACAATGAGCAGTTCTTC,CASSLQVYNEQFF
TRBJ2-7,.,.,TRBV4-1,TGCGCCAGCAGCCAAGGCCAGTACTACGAGCAGTACTTC,CASSQGQYYEQYF
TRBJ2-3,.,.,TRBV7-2,TGTGCCAGCAGCCTGGGCAGGGTTTCAGATACGCAGTATTTT,CASSLGRVSDTQYF
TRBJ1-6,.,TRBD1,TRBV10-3,TGTGCCACCGGACAGGACCCGAATTCACCCCTCCACTTT,CATGQDPNSPLHF
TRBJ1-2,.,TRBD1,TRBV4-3,TGCGCCAGCAGCCAGAATGCCGGGACAGGGGGAAATGGCTACACCTTC,CASSQNAGTGGNGYTF
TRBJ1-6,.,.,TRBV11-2,TGTGCCAGCACCTCCCTCACGGATTCACCCCTCCACTTT,CASTSLTDSPLHF
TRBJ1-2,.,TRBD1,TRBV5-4,TGTGCCAGCAGCCCCGGACAGGGGAGGAACTATGGCTACACCTTC,CASSPGQGRNYGYTF
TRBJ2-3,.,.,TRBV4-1,TGCGCCAGCAGCCAGGACACTAGCCGGGCTAGGGCAGATACGCAGTATTTT,CASSQDTSRARADTQYF
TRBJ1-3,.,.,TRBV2,TGTGCCAGCAGTCTAGAGGGGACAAACTCTGGAAACACCATATATTTT,CASSLEGTNSGNTIYF
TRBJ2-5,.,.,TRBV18,TGTGCCAGCTCCCAGGAAGAGACCCAGTACTTC,CASSQEETQYF
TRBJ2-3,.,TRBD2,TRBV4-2,TGTGCCAGCAGCCAAGATCAGTGGGACTACATCAGGGATACGCAGTATTTT,CASSQDQWDYIRDTQYF
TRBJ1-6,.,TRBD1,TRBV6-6,TGTGCCAGCTGGGACAGATCATATAATTCACCCCTCCACTTT,CASWDRSYNSPLHF
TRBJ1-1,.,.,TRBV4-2,TGTGCCAGCAGCCAAGATGGCAGGGGTTCCGATGGTGAGACTTTCTTT,CASSQDGRGSDGETFF
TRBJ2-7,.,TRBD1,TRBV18,TGTGCCAGCTCACCGTCAGGGACAGGGAGCGAGCAGTACTTC,CASSPSGTGSEQYF
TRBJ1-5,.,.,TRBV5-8,TGTGCCAGCAGCCGGGACATGGGGCAGCCCCAGCATTTT,CASSRDMGQPQHF
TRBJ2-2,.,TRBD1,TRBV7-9,TGTGCCAGCAGCTGGGACAGGGGCTACACCGGGGAGCTGTTTTTT,CASSWDRGYTGELFF
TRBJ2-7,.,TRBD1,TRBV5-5,TGTGCCAGCAGCTATCTCGGGACAGAGTACTACGAGCAGTACTTC,CASSYLGTEYYEQYF
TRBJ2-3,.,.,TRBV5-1,TGCGCCAGCAGCTTGTCAACAGGAGCAGATACGCAGTATTTT,CASSLSTGADTQYF
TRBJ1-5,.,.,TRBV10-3,TGTGCCATCAGTGAGTCCCCCGATCAGCCCCAGCATTTT,CAISESPDQPQHF
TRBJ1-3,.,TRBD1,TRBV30,TGTGCCTGGAGTGTACAGGGACAGCCCGGAAACACCATATATTTT,CAWSVQGQPGNTIYF
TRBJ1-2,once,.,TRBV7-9,TGTGCCAGCAGTAATAGCAGGGCTTATGGCTACACCTTC,CASSNSRAYGYTF
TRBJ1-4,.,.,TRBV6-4,TGTGCCAGCAGTCGCAGGCCTAATGAAAAACTGTTTTTT,CASSRRPNEKLFF
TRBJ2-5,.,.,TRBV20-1,TGCAGTGTGACTAGACAAGAGACCCAGTACTTC,CSVTRQETQYF